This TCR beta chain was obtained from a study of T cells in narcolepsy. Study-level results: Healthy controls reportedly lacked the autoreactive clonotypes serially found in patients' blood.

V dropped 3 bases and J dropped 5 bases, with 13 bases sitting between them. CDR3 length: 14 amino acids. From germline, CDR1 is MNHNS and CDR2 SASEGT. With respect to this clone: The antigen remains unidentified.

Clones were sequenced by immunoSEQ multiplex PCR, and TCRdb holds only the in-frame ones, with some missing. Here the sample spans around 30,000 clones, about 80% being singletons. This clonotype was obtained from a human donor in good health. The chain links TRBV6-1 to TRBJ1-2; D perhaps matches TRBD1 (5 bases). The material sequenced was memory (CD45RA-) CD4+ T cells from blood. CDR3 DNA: TGTGCCAGCAGTGATCAAAACAGACAGTATGGCTACACCTTC. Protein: CASSDQNRQYGYTF.